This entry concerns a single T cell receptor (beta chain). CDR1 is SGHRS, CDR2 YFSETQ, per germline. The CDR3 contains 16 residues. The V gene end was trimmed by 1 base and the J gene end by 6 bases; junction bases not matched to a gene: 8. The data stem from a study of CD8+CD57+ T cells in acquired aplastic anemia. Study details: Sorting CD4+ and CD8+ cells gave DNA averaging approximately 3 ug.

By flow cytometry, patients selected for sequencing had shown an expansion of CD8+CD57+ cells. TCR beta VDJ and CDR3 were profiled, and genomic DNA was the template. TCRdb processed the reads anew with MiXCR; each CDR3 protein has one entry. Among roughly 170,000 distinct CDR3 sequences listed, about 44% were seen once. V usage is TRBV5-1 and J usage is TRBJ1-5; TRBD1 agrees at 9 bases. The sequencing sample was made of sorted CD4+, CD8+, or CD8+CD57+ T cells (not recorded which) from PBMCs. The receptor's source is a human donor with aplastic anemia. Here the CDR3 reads CASSLYLRDRAQPQHF. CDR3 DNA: TGCGCCAGCAGCTTGTATCTTAGGGACAGGGCTCAGCCCCAGCATTTT.